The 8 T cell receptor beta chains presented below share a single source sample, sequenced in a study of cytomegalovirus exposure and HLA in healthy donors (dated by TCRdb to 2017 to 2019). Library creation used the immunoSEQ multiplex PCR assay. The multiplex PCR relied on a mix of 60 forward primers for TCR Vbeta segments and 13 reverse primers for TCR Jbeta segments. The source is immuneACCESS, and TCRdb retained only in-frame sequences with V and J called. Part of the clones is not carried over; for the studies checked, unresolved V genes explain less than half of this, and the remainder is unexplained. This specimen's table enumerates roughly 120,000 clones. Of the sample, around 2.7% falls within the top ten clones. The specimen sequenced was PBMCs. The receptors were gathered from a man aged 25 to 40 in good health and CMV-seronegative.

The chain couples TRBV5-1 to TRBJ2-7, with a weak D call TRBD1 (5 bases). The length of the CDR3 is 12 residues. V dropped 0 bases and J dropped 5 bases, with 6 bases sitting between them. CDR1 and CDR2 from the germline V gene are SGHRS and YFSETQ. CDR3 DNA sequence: TGCGCCAGCAGCTTGGGGGGCGACGAGCAGTACTTC. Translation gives CASSLGGDEQYF.

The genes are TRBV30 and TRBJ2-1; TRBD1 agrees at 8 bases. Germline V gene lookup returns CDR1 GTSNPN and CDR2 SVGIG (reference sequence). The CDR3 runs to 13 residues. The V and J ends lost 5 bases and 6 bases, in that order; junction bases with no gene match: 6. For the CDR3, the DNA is TGTGCCTGGGCGACAGGGGCCGGCAATGAGCAGTTCTTC. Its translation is CAWATGAGNEQFF.

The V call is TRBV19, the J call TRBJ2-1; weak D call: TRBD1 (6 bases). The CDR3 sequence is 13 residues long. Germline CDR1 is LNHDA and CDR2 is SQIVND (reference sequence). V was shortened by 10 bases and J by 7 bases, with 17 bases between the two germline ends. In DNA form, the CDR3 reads TGTGCCACCAAAGAAAGTACAGGGAATGAGCAGTTCTTC. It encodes CATKESTGNEQFF.

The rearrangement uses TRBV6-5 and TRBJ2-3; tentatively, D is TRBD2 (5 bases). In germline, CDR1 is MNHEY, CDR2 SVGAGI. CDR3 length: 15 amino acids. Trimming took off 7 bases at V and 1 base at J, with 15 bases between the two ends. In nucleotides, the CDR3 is TGTGCCAGCACCCTACTCCCCGGGGGCACAGATACGCAGTATTTT. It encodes CASTLLPGGTDTQYF.

The CDR3 nucleotides read TGTGCCAGCAGCCTTTCGGTCGTGGCCGCTCCGCGGTATAATTCACCCCTCCACTTT. It encodes CASSLSVVAAPRYNSPLHF. The rearrangement joins TRBV11-2 to TRBJ1-6; D remains unclear. The germline gives CDR1 SGHAT, CDR2 FQNNGV. CDR3 size: 19 residues. Trimming took 5 bases from V and 4 from J, leaving 24 bases between them.

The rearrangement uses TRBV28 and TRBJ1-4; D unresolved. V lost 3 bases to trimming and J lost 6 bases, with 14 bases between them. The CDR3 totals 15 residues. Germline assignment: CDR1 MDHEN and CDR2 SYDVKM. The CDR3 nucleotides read TGTGCCAGCAGTTTGATCGGGGATGGTGATGAAAAACTGTTTTTT. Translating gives CASSLIGDGDEKLFF. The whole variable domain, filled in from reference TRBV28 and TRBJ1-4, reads DVKVTQSSRYLVKRTGEKVFLECVQDMDHENMFWYRQDPGLGLRLIYFSYDVKMKEKGDIPEGYSVSREKKERFSLILESASTNQTSMYLCASSLIGDGDEKLFFGSGTQLSVL.

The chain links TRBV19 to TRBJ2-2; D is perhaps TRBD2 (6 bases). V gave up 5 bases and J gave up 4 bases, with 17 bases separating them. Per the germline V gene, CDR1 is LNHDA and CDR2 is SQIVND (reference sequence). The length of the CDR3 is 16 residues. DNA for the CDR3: TGTGCCAGTAGTGCCCGCAGGGACGGGGGCACCGGGGAGCTGTTTTTT. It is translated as CASSARRDGGTGELFF. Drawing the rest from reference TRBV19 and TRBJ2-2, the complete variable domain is DGGITQSPKYLFRKEGQNVTLSCEQNLNHDAMYWYRQDPGQGLRLIYYSQIVNDFQKGDIAEGYSVSREKKESFPLTVTSAQKNPTAFYLCASSARRDGGTGELFFGEGSRLTVL.

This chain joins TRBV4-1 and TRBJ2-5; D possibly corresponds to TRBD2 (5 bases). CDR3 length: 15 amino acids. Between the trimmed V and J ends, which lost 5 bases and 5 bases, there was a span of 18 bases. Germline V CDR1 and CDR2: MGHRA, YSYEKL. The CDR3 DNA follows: TGCGCCAGCAGCTCCCCCCGGGGAAATAGGGAGACCCAGTACTTC. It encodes CASSSPRGNRETQYF.